Sequencing of this T cell receptor beta chain was carried out in a study of tumor T cells in aggressive B-cell lymphoma. V dropped 2 bases and J dropped 3; count of bases not matched to a gene: 2. Germline CDR1 is KGHSH and CDR2 is LQKENI. This CDR3 contains 14 residues. The data were produced by immunoSEQ multiplex PCR, yet TCRdb's version contains in-frame clones alone and is incomplete. The sample shows about 3,000 clones, 90% to 95% of them seen only once. The sample comprised tumor tissue. This clonotype was sampled from an adult with diffuse large B cell lymphoma. The genes are TRBV18 and TRBJ1-1, with 8 bases that match TRBD1. CDR3 protein: CASSPTGGDTEAFF. The CDR3 nucleotides read TGTGCCAGCTCACCAACAGGGGGTGACACTGAAGCTTTCTTT.